The rows below give T cell receptor beta chains drawn from one sample of a study of PD-1 blockade in classical Hodgkin lymphoma. The table came from immunoSEQ multiplex PCR; TCRdb's copy has only in-frame clones and leaves some out. The table has 43,000 or so clones, roughly 86% seen once; the top ten hold roughly a tenth. The sequencing here drew on peripheral blood mononuclear cells (PBMCs), taken at baseline. Source of these receptors: a human donor with classical Hodgkin lymphoma. CDR3s include the opening cysteine and the closing phenylalanine or tryptophan. A D gene is named only where the DNA matches it firmly. Size is omitted from some rows. Given values are once, few, many or a class for expanded clones.

>TRBJ2-3|15|few|TRBV6-4|.
TGTGCCAGCAGTGACTCGAAAGGGGGCACAGATACGCAGTATTTT
CASSDSKGGTDTQYF
>TRBJ2-1|16|.|TRBV5-6|.
TGTGCCAGCAGCTTGGTTGTGGGAGTAACCTACAATGAGCAGTTCTTC
CASSLVVGVTYNEQFF
>TRBJ2-7|12|once|TRBV18|.
TGTGCCAGCTCACGCCGACTTTACGAGCAGTACTTC
CASSRRLYEQYF
>TRBJ2-1|15|.|TRBV9|.
TGTGCCAGCAGCGTAGGAGGGGGGACTTACAATGAGCAGTTCTTC
CASSVGGGTYNEQFF
>TRBJ2-3|18|.|TRBV5-4|TRBD2
TGTGCCAGCAGCTGGTCGGTTGCGGGGGGGAGAGGCACAGATACGCAGTATTTT
CASSWSVAGGRGTDTQYF
>TRBJ2-1|15|once|TRBV6-1|TRBD2
TGTGCCAGCAGTGAGTCTAGCGGGTCCTACAATGAGCAGTTCTTC
CASSESSGSYNEQFF
>TRBJ2-1|12|.|TRBV27|TRBD2
TGTGCCAGCAGTCCCGGGGGGGTTGAGCAGTTCTTC
CASSPGGVEQFF
>TRBJ2-5|15|.|TRBV7-9|.
TGTGCCAGCAGCTTAGTCAGTAGCAGCCAAGAGACCCAGTACTTC
CASSLVSSSQETQYF
>TRBJ1-5|16|.|TRBV28|TRBD1
TGTGCCAGCAGTGGACAACAGGGGCGGGTCGGTCAGCCCCAGCATTTT
CASSGQQGRVGQPQHF
>TRBJ2-1|14|.|TRBV15|.
TGTGCCACCAGCAGAGCCAGGACCTACAATGAGCAGTTCTTC
CATSRARTYNEQFF
>TRBJ1-1|14|.|TRBV6-5|TRBD1
TGTGCCAGCAGTAGGACAGGGGCGAACACTGAAGCTTTCTTT
CASSRTGANTEAFF
>TRBJ1-4|15|.|TRBV2|.
TGTGCCAGCAGTGACTCGGGGCGAACAAATGAAAAACTGTTTTTT
CASSDSGRTNEKLFF
>TRBJ1-3|14|.|TRBV27|.
TGTGCCAGCAGTTTATCGCAGTCTGGAAACACCATATATTTT
CASSLSQSGNTIYF
>TRBJ2-5|16|.|TRBV4-1|.
TGCGCCAGCAGCCAAGAACCGACGCGGTACCAAGAGACCCAGTACTTC
CASSQEPTRYQETQYF
>TRBJ1-1|15|.|TRBV9|TRBD1
TGTGCCAGCAGCGTACTTGAGAAGGGGGCGACTGAAGCTTTCTTT
CASSVLEKGATEAFF
>TRBJ2-1|17|once|TRBV7-9|.
TGTGCCAGCAGCTTAGGGGGTTCGGGACATCGGGGCAATGAGCAGTTCTTC
CASSLGGSGHRGNEQFF
>TRBJ1-2|15|.|TRBV5-1|TRBD1
TGCGCCAGCAGCTTAGGACAGGACAGTAACTATGGCTACACCTTC
CASSLGQDSNYGYTF
>TRBJ2-7|15|.|TRBV9|.
TGTGCCAGCAGCTTCAGCCGGGACTCCTCCTACGAGCAGTACTTC
CASSFSRDSSYEQYF
>TRBJ2-1|22|.|TRBV7-3|TRBD2
TGTGCCAGCAGCTTAAGATCACTTCCGACTAGCGGGAGGATGAGCTCCTACAATGAGCAGTTCTTC
CASSLRSLPTSGRMSSYNEQFF
>TRBJ2-7|13|.|TRBV2|.
TGTGCCAGCAGTCCGGGATTATGGTACGAGCAGTACTTC
CASSPGLWYEQYF